This record concerns one TCR beta chain sequence. Which antigen it targets is not known. Base qualities are not recorded, but no much larger clone differs from it by a single base. The germline V gene sets CDR1 to SGHTA and CDR2 to FQGNSA. V loses 5 bases of germline sequence and J loses 7 bases, and the interval between the two ends is 15 bases. The CDR3 goes from the cysteine to the phenylalanine over 15 residues. Only the CDR3 DNA is retained, 45 bases long and in frame from the first base. This sample stems from a study of T cells in narcolepsy (dated by TCRdb to between 2017 and 2018). Study-wide context: Healthy control donors were enrolled in the study alongside patients who had narcolepsy type 1 or type 2 (NT1, NT2). To look for autoreactive T cells in narcolepsy patients that target self-antigens of hypocretin neurons (hypocretin, TRIB2), the study used TCR Vbeta sequencing to follow clonotypes in blood and CSF. Study-level results and caveats: No sequences matching autoreactive T cell clones were contained in some blood memory CD4+ repertoires from patients and controls. Autoreactive clonotypes were reported to be detected serially in the blood of the same patients and of different patients, but not in the blood of healthy controls. Patients and controls had similar numbers of sequenced blood memory CD4+ clonotypes, with averages of 38,000 to 50,000 in patients and 30,000 to 35,000 in controls. Plots that compared CSF and blood CD4+ T cell clonotypes from the same patient highlighted HCRT-specific and TRIB2-specific autoreactive clonotypes.

To prepare the library, the immunoSEQ multiplex PCR assay was applied. TCRdb's version of the immuneACCESS table is confined to in-frame rearrangements and falls short of the full clone set. An unresolved V gene accounts for under half of the shortfall where checked; the remainder is of unknown origin. The sample table records about 24,000 clones; 50% to 65% of these occur just once. The top ten hold approximately 12% of the sample. For TCR Vbeta sequencing, memory CD4+ T cells were sorted ex vivo from the peripheral blood of narcolepsy patients and healthy controls. The receptor was derived from a human donor in good health. The sequence links TRBV7-2 to TRBJ1-6; perhaps TRBD1 is the D gene, with 6 bases matching. Sequencing was carried out using memory (CD45RA-) CD4+ T cells from blood. The sample's cell subset or site label, decoded: memory T cells sorted ex vivo from peripheral blood. The CDR3 is CASSLKLQGNSPLHF. The DNA reads TGTGCCAGCAGCCTTAAATTACAGGGAAATTCACCCCTCCACTTT.